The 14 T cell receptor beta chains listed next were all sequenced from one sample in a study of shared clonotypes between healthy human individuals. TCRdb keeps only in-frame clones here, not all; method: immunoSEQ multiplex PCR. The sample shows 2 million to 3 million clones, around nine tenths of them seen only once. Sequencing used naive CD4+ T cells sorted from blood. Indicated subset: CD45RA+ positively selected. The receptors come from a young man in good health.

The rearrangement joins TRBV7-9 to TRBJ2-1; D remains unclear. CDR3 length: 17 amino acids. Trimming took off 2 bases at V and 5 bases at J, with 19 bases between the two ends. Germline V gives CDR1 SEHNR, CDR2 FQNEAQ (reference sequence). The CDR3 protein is CASSLFGWKAKNNEQFF. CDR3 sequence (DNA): TGTGCCAGCAGCTTATTTGGCTGGAAAGCGAAGAACAATGAGCAGTTCTTC.

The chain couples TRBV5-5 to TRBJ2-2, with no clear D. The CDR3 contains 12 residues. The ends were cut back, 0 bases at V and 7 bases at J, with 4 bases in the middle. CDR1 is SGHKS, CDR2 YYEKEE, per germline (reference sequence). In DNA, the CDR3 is TGTGCCAGCAGCTTGGTTAGCGGGGAGCTGTTTTTT. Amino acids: CASSLVSGELFF.

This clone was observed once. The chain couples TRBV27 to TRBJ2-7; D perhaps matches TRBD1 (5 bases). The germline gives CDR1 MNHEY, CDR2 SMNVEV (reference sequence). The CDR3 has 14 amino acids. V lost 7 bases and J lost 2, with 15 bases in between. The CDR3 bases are TGTGCCAGCAAGGGGCCCGGTCCGCCCTACGAGCAGTACTTC. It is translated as CASKGPGPPYEQYF.

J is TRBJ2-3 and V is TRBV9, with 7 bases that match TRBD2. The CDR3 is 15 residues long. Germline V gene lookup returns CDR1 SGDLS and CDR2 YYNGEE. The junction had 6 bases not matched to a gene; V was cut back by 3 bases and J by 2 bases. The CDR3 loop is CASSGRDYYTDTQYF. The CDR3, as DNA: TGTGCCAGCAGCGGCCGGGACTATTACACAGATACGCAGTATTTT.

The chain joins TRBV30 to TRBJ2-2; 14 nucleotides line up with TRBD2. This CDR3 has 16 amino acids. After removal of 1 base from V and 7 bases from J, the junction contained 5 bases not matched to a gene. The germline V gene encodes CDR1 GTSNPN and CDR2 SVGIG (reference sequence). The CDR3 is CAWSAGLAGEGGELFF. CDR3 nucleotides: TGTGCCTGGAGTGCGGGACTAGCGGGAGAGGGCGGGGAGCTGTTTTTT. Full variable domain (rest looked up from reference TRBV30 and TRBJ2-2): SQTIHQWPATLVQPVGSPLSLECTVEGTSNPNLYWYRQAAGRGLQLLFYSVGIGQISSEVPQNLSASRPQDRQFILSSKKLLLSDSGFYLCAWSAGLAGEGGELFFGEGSRLTVL.

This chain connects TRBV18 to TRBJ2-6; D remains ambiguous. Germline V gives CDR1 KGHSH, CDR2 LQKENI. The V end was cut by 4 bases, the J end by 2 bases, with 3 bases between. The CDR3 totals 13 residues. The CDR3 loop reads CASSLTGANVLTF. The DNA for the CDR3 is TGTGCCAGCTCACTTACTGGGGCCAACGTCCTGACTTTC.

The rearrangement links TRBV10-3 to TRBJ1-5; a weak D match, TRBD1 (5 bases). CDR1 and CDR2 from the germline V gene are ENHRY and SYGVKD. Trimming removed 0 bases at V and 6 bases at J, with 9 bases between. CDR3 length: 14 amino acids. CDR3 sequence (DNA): TGTGCCATCAGTGAGTCAAGGGGAGGTCAGCCCCAGCATTTT. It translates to CAISESRGGQPQHF.

CDR3 DNA sequence: TGTGCCAGTAGGGACCTAGCGATCGGGGCTAACGAGCAGTACTTC. It is translated as CASRDLAIGANEQYF. The chain is built from TRBV19 and TRBJ2-7; D might be TRBD2 (6 bases). This CDR3 is 15 amino acids long. Germline assignment: CDR1 LNHDA and CDR2 SQIVND (reference sequence). V gave up 6 bases and J gave up 5 bases, with 20 bases separating them.

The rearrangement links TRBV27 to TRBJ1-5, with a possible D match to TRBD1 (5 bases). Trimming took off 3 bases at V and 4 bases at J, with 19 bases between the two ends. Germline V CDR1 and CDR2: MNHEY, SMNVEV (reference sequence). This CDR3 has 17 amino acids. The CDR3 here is CASSLGFGGEVNQPQHF. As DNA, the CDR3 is TGTGCCAGCAGTTTGGGTTTCGGGGGGGAGGTAAATCAGCCCCAGCATTTT.

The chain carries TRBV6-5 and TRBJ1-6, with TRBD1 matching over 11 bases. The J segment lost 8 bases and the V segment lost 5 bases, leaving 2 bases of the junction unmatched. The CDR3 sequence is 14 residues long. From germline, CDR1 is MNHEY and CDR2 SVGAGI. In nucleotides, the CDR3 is TGTGCCAGCAGTCGGGACAGGGGGGATTCACCCCTCCACTTT. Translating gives CASSRDRGDSPLHF.

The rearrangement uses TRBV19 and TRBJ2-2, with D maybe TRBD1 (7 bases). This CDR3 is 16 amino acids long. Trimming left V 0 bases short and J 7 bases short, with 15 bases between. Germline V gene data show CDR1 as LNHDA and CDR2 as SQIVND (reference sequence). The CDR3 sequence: CASSIDPGGGHGELFF. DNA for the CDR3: TGTGCCAGTAGTATAGACCCCGGAGGGGGCCACGGGGAGCTGTTTTTT.

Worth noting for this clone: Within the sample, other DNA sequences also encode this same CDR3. The CDR3 DNA sequence: TGTGCCAGCAGCCCCCAGGGCGGGAACACTGAAGCTTTCTTT. Its translation is CASSPQGGNTEAFF. The chain recombines TRBV7-2 with TRBJ1-1; D is possibly TRBD1 (5 bases). This CDR3 has 14 amino acids. Deletions cut 5 bases from V and 1 base from J, with 11 bases between. Looked up from germline, CDR1 is SGHTA and CDR2 is FQGNSA.

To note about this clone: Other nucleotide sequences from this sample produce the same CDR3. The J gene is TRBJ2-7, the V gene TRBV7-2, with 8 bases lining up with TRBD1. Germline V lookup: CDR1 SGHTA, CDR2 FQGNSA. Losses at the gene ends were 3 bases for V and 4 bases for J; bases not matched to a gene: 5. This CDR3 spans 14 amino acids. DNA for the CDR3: TGTGCCAGCAGCTTGACAGGGGCGGGGTACGAGCAGTACTTC. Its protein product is CASSLTGAGYEQYF.

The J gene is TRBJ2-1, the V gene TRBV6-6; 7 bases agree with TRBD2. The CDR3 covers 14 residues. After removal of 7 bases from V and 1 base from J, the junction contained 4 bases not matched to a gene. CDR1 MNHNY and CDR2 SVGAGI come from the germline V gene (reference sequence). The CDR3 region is CASKVRESYNEQFF. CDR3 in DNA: TGTGCCAGCAAGGTGCGGGAGTCCTACAATGAGCAGTTCTTC.